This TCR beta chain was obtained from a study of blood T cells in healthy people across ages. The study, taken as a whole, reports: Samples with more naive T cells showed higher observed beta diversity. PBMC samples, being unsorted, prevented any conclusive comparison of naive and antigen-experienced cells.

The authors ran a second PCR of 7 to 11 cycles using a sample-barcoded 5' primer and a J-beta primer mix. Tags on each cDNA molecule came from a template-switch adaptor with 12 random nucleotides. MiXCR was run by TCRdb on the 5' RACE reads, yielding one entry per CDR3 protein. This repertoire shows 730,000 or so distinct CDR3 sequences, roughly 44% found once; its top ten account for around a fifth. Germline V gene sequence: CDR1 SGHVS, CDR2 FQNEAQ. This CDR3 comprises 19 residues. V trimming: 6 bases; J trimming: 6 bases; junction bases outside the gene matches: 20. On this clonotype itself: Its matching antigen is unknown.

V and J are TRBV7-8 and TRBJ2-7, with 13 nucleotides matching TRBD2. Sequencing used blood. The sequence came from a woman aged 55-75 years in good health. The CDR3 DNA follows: TGTGCCAGCAGAAACCAACCCTCCGGGACTAGCGGGATGCGTGGCGAGCAGTACTTC. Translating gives CASRNQPSGTSGMRGEQYF.